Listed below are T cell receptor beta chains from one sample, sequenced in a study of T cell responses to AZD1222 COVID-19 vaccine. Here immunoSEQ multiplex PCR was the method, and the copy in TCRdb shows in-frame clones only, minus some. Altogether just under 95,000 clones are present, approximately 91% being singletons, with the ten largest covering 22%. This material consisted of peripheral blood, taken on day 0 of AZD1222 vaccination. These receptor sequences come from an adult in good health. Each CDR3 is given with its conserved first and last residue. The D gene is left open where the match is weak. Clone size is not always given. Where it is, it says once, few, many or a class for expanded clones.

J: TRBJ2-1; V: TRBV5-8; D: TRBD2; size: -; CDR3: CASSSVVGGTYNEQFF
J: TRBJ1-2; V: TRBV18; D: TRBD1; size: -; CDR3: CASSPRTGGNDGYTF
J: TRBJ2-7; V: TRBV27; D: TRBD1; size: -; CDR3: CASSPAGQGYEQYF
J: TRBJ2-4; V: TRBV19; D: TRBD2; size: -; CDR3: CASSPRAGLAKNIQYF
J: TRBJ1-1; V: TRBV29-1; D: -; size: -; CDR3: CSVRQNTEAFF
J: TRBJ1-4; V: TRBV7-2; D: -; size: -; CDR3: CASSSLGSGLEKLFF
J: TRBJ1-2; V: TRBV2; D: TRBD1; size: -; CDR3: CASSLTGGGDGYTF
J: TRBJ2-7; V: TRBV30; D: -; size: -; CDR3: CAWNRGGGSYEQYF
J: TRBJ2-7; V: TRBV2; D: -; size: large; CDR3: CASSEWSVEQYF
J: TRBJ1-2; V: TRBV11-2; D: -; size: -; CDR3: CASSLATFYGYTF
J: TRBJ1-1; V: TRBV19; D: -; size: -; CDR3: CASSTRTDTEAFF
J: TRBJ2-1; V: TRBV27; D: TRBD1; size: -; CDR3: CASNHAGTGYYEQFF
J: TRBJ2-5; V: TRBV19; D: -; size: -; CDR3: CASTLNPGNRETQYF
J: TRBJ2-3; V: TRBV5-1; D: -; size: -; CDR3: CASSLRPGVTDTQYF
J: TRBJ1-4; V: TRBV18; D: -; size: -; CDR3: CASSRTGTATNEKLFF
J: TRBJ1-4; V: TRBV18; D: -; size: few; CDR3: CASSPPRQGRGEKLFF
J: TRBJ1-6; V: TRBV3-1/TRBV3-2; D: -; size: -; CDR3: CASSQQTYNSPLHF
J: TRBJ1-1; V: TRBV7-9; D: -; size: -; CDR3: CASSWGEQGNTEAFF
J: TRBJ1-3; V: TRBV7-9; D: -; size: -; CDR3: CASSRGTSGNTIYF
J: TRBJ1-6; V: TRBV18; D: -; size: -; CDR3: CASSQRGVVNSPLHF
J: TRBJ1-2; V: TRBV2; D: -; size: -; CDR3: CASSNNGPNYGYTF
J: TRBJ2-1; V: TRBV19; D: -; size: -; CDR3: CASSPRLTREQFF
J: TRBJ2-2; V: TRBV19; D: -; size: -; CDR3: CASSIGGPTGELFF
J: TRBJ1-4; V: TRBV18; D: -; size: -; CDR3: CASSLRQPIEKLFF
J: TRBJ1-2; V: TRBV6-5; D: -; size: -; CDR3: CATRDGGGYTF
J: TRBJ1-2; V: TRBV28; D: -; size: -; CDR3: CASRPTERPNYGYTF
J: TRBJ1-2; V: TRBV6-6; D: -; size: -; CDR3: CASSLGGNGYTF
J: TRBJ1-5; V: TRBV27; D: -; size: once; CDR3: CASSPGSGRQPQHF
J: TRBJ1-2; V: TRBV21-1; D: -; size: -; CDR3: CASSKARGTPEVSGYTF